Sequencing of this T cell receptor beta chain was carried out in a study of cytomegalovirus exposure and HLA in healthy donors. PCR amplification relied on 60 Vbeta primers (plus 13 Jbeta primers). Assay: immunoSEQ multiplex PCR; the TCRdb copy retains only in-frame clones and omits some. This table holds tens of thousands of clones, roughly four fifths found once. Trimming removed 0 bases at V and 2 bases at J, with 10 bases between. This CDR3 contains 15 residues. Germline CDR1 LNHNV, CDR2 YYDKDF (reference sequence). The source of this sequence is a woman in her 30s in good health and CMV-seropositive. V is TRBV15 and J is TRBJ2-5, with D unclear. Sequencing was performed on PBMCs. CDR3 in DNA: TGTGCCACCAGCAGAGAAATAACAGAACAAGAGACCCAGTACTTC. Protein sequence: CATSREITEQETQYF.